This is a list of T cell receptor beta chains from one sample in a study of CD8 T cells in ankylosing spondylitis. MiXCR, run by TCRdb on the 5' RACE reads, gives a single entry per CDR3 protein. The sample lists 250,000 or so distinct CDR3 sequences; 20% to 30% were seen once. The sequencing sample was made of blood, either unsorted or a sorted T cell fraction (not recorded which). These receptors originate from a male donor with ankylosing spondylitis or in good health (not recorded which). Each CDR3 is given with its conserved first and last residue. D genes are given only for firm matches. Some rows have no size entry. The others give once, few or many, or a class for an expanded clone.

>TRBV15|TRBJ2-2|many|.
CATSRDQDGELFF
TGTGCCACCAGCAGAGATCAGGACGGGGAGCTGTTTTTT
>TRBV4-1|TRBJ2-7|.|.
CASSQDLVPFGGADMRAYEQYF
TGCGCCAGCAGCCAAGATTTGGTCCCTTTCGGGGGTGCAGATATGCGAGCCTACGAGCAGTACTTC
>TRBV5-6|TRBJ2-3|.|.
CASSPRIEGRDSSTDTQYF
TGTGCCAGCAGCCCTAGGATCGAAGGCCGGGACTCAAGCACAGATACGCAGTATTTT
>TRBV12-3/TRBV12-4|TRBJ2-7|many|.
CASSGDRSYEQYF
TGTGCCAGCAGTGGAGACAGGTCCTACGAGCAGTACTTC
>TRBV10-3|TRBJ2-1|few|TRBD2
CAISESWLAGEDNEQFF
TGTGCCATCAGTGAGTCGTGGCTAGCGGGGGAAGATAATGAGCAGTTCTTC
>TRBV20-1|TRBJ2-3|many|TRBD2
CSVPSGGAGTDTQYF
TGCAGTGTCCCTAGCGGGGGGGCCGGCACAGATACGCAGTATTTT
>TRBV10-2|TRBJ1-1|.|TRBD1
CASSSDRVEAFF
TGCGCCAGCTCCTCTGACAGGGTAGAAGCTTTCTTT
>TRBV7-9|TRBJ2-3|.|TRBD1
CASSPDRVTDTQYF
TGTGCCAGCAGCCCGGACAGGGTGACAGATACGCAGTATTTT
>TRBV29-1|TRBJ2-7|few|.
CSVRTIYEQYF
TGCAGCGTTCGGACTATCTACGAGCAGTACTTC
>TRBV20-1|TRBJ1-1|once|.
CSARGGAGVAEAFF
TGCAGTGCTAGAGGGGGGGCAGGGGTCGCTGAAGCTTTCTTT
>TRBV20-1|TRBJ1-2|.|.
CSAAIPSGTTNYGYTF
TGCAGTGCCGCAATCCCCTCGGGTACAACAAACTATGGCTACACCTTC
>TRBV11-2|TRBJ2-3|many|TRBD2
CASSLDLRAGGPTDTQYF
TGTGCCAGCAGCTTAGATCTGCGGGCGGGGGGCCCCACAGATACGCAGTATTTT
>TRBV15|TRBJ2-3|.|TRBD1
CATSRSGTVRDTQYF
TGTGCCACCAGCAGATCAGGGACAGTGAGAGATACGCAGTATTTT
>TRBV29-1|TRBJ2-5|.|TRBD1
CSVGERGQGGETQYF
TGCAGCGTCGGAGAACGAGGACAGGGCGGGGAGACCCAGTACTTC
>TRBV7-8|TRBJ2-5|.|.
CASSLGGGTETQYF
TGTGCCAGCAGCTTAGGAGGGGGAACGGAGACCCAGTACTTC
>TRBV7-2|TRBJ2-7|few|TRBD2
CASSLAVLAGSHEQYF
TGTGCCAGCAGCTTAGCGGTTTTAGCGGGGTCCCACGAGCAGTACTTC
>TRBV28|TRBJ2-7|many|.
CASSISDEQYF
TGTGCCAGCAGTATATCCGACGAGCAGTACTTC
>TRBV20-1|TRBJ2-1|few|TRBD2
CSARRRTSGGASYNEQFF
TGCAGTGCTAGGAGGCGGACTAGCGGGGGGGCGTCCTACAATGAGCAGTTCTTC
>TRBV29-1|TRBJ2-7|many|.
CSVGVVWAGAYEQYF
TGCAGCGTCGGCGTCGTTTGGGCAGGTGCTTACGAGCAGTACTTC
>TRBV5-1|TRBJ2-7|.|TRBD1
CASTKDRLPSYEQYF
TGCGCCAGCACAAAGGACAGGCTGCCCTCCTACGAGCAGTACTTC
>TRBV7-6|TRBJ2-7|many|TRBD1
CASSLGQGKDEQYF
TGTGCCAGCAGCTTAGGACAGGGTAAGGACGAGCAGTACTTC
>TRBV10-3|TRBJ1-2|.|TRBD1
CAISESGGQGAAGYTF
TGTGCCATCAGTGAGTCAGGAGGACAGGGGGCTGCCGGCTACACCTTC
>TRBV20-1|TRBJ1-5|many|TRBD1
CSARTDRGRGVAQHF
TGCAGTGCTAGAACGGACAGGGGGAGAGGGGTGGCCCAGCATTTT
>TRBV20-1|TRBJ2-1|.|.
CSAPAGGVTVTDEQFF
TGCAGTGCTCCAGCAGGAGGGGTAACGGTAACGGATGAGCAGTTCTTC
>TRBV20-1|TRBJ1-3|few|.
CSALRADSGNTIYF
TGCAGTGCTCTTAGGGCCGACTCTGGAAACACCATATATTTT
>TRBV6-4|TRBJ1-5|many|.
CASSALPGGDQPQHF
TGTGCCAGCAGTGCCCTCCCGGGCGGTGATCAGCCCCAGCATTTT
>TRBV20-1|TRBJ1-2|few|TRBD1
CSATQGAGLIYGYTF
TGCAGTGCTACCCAGGGGGCCGGTTTAATCTATGGCTACACCTTC
>TRBV5-6|TRBJ2-7|.|TRBD2
CASSEGLDYEQYF
TGTGCCAGCAGCGAGGGACTAGACTACGAGCAGTACTTC
>TRBV20-1|TRBJ2-7|.|TRBD1
CSAPTGPKPYEQYF
TGCAGTGCTCCGACAGGGCCGAAGCCCTACGAGCAGTACTTC
>TRBV29-1|TRBJ2-1|few|TRBD1
CSYQGANNEQFF
TGCAGTTATCAGGGGGCCAACAATGAGCAGTTCTTC
>TRBV12-3/TRBV12-4|TRBJ1-4|.|.
CASSLRQSNEKLFF
TGTGCCAGCAGTTTGCGGCAGAGTAATGAAAAACTGTTTTTT
>TRBV7-8|TRBJ2-2|.|.
CASSHKQGIRIAGELFF
TGTGCCAGCAGTCACAAACAGGGAATTAGAATAGCCGGGGAGCTGTTTTTT
>TRBV24-1|TRBJ2-5|.|.
CATSDRGETQYF
TGTGCCACCAGTGATCGGGGAGAGACCCAGTACTTC